The 29 T cell receptor beta chains below come from one sample, sequenced in a study of T cells in Graves' hyperthyroidism and ophthalmopathy. Regions amplified from RNA transcripts were the TCR beta CDR3 regions. An initial round of RT-PCR targeting the TCR CDR3 relied on the HTBI primer set. TCRdb re-analysed the multiplex PCR reads in MiXCR, keeping a single row per CDR3 protein. The table records about 560,000 distinct CDR3 sequences, 16% of them present only once. Sequencing input: blood. These TCRs come from a woman younger than 30 with Graves' hyperthyroidism.

The sample holds a few counts of this clonotype. The V and J genes are TRBV10-2 and TRBJ2-3, with 10 bases lining up with TRBD2. The CDR3 is 19 amino acids. V lost 7 bases to trimming and J lost 0 bases; unmatched junction nucleotides: 16. CDR1 is WSHSY, CDR2 SAAADI, per germline. CDR3 sequence reads: CASTITSGMWDTSTDTQYF. DNA of the CDR3: TGCGCCAGCACAATAACTAGCGGGATGTGGGATACTAGCACAGATACGCAGTATTTT.

This clonotype was detected many times. The genes are TRBV20-1 and TRBJ2-7; the match to TRBD2 covers 8 bases. The germline CDR1 and CDR2 sequences are DFQATT and SNEGSKA (reference sequence). The CDR3 contains 14 residues. J gave up 5 bases and V 6 bases, and 12 bases lay outside the gene matches. CDR3 DNA sequence: TGCAGTGCGACCACTAGCGGAGTTCTCGACGAGCAGTACTTC. It is translated as CSATTSGVLDEQYF.

In its sample, this clonotype was seen a few times. The chain carries TRBV19 and TRBJ1-5, with no clear D. Trimming cost V 0 bases and J 3 bases, with 12 bases left between them. Germline V gene data show CDR1 as LNHDA and CDR2 as SQIVND (reference sequence). The CDR3 covers 16 residues. CDR3 region: CASSIDSRQPNQPQHF. The CDR3 coding sequence is TGTGCCAGTAGTATAGATAGCAGGCAGCCCAATCAGCCCCAGCATTTT.

The CDR3 DNA reads TGTGCCAGCAAAGTTGACAGGGGGCAAGAGACCCAGTACTTC. Encoded protein: CASKVDRGQETQYF. The rearrangement joins TRBV2 to TRBJ2-5; TRBD1 aligns across 9 bases. Germline assignment: CDR1 SNHLY and CDR2 FYNNEI. CDR3 size: 14 residues. J gave up 2 bases and V 7 bases, and 5 bases lay outside the gene matches.

This clonotype was seen more than once but under ten times. V gene TRBV4-2 combines with J gene TRBJ2-2, with TRBD2 identical over 10 bases. The ends lost 3 bases at V and 6 bases at J; junction bases unmatched: 10. Per the germline V gene, CDR1 is LGHNA and CDR2 is YNFKEQ. This CDR3 is 17 amino acids long. The CDR3 DNA reads TGTGCCAGCAGCCAGGAAGCGGGGGGGTTTCGTTCCGGGGAGCTGTTTTTT. This encodes CASSQEAGGFRSGELFF.

This chain joins TRBV28 and TRBJ2-2; TRBD2 agrees at 10 bases. CDR1 is MDHEN, CDR2 SYDVKM, per germline. CDR3 length: 16 residues. Trimming took 3 bases from V and 4 from J; bases not matched to a gene: 5. The CDR3 DNA reads TGTGCCAGCAGTTTCAGCCTAGCGGGAGTCACCGGGGAGCTGTTTTTT. As protein: CASSFSLAGVTGELFF.

The V gene is TRBV28, the J gene TRBJ1-5; TRBD1 agrees at 8 bases. The germline V gene has CDR1 MDHEN and CDR2 SYDVKM. The CDR3 contains 16 residues. The trim removed 8 bases at V and 1 base at J, leaving 10 bases unmatched. The DNA of the CDR3 is TGTGCCAGCCTTTCTCAGGGGGCGCTCAGCAATCAGCCCCAGCATTTT. Translated, it gives CASLSQGALSNQPQHF.

This clonotype has a handful of counts. This chain uses TRBV12-3 or TRBV12-4 with TRBJ2-1; 9 bases agree with TRBD1. The V segment lost 7 bases and the J segment 4 bases; nucleotides outside the gene matches: 11. The CDR3 is 16 residues long. The CDR3 here is CASTPHGGQGYNEQFF. The CDR3 nucleotides read TGTGCCAGCACCCCCCACGGGGGACAGGGATACAATGAGCAGTTCTTC.

This sequence joins TRBV2 and TRBJ1-4; 7 bases are a match to TRBD1. This CDR3 spans 14 amino acids. Germline V gene data show CDR1 as SNHLY and CDR2 as FYNNEI. V dropped 11 bases and J dropped 8; count of bases not matched to a gene: 14. Written as DNA, the CDR3 is TGTGCCGGCAACAGGGGAGGGAGGATGGAAAAACTGTTTTTT. Residues: CAGNRGGRMEKLFF.

Many counts were recorded for this clonotype. V and J are TRBV7-2 and TRBJ2-1; 10 nucleotides align to TRBD1. This CDR3 is 14 amino acids long. V lost 7 bases, J lost 6 bases, and 6 bases stayed unmatched. From germline, CDR1 is SGHTA and CDR2 FQGNSA. CDR3: CASTAGQGFNEQFF. In DNA, the CDR3 is TGTGCCAGCACCGCGGGACAGGGGTTCAATGAGCAGTTCTTC.

This clonotype was recorded many times. This chain connects TRBV2 to TRBJ1-1, with D possibly TRBD1 on 5 matching bases. The V end lost 7 bases, the J end lost 6 bases, and 12 bases lay between the germline ends. This CDR3 has 12 residues. The germline CDR1 and CDR2 sequences are SNHLY and FYNNEI. CDR3 residues: CASTGRDPEAFF. DNA of the CDR3: TGTGCCAGCACTGGCAGGGACCCTGAAGCTTTCTTT.

Many counts were recorded for this clonotype. The chain recombines TRBV28 with TRBJ2-7; D tentatively fits TRBD1 or TRBD2 (5 bases each). V was clipped by 3 bases and J by 5 bases, with 20 bases between them. The CDR3 extends over 16 amino acids. Germline V gene lookup returns CDR1 MDHEN and CDR2 SYDVKM. This CDR3 reads CASSLPRTGTVDEQYF. The DNA for the CDR3 is TGTGCCAGCAGTTTGCCCCGGACCGGGACGGTTGACGAGCAGTACTTC.

This sequence joins TRBV19 and TRBJ2-1; 7 nucleotides align to TRBD1. This CDR3 region has 15 residues. CDR1 is LNHDA and CDR2 is SQIVND in the germline V gene (reference sequence). V lost 7 bases, J lost 3 bases, and 9 bases stayed unmatched. CDR3 amino acids: CASTTDRVGYNEQFF. The DNA for the CDR3 is TGTGCCAGTACCACCGACAGGGTGGGCTACAATGAGCAGTTCTTC.

Details on this clonotype: A much larger clone differs from this one at a single base, so this may be a read error. The chain is built from TRBV2 and TRBJ2-7; TRBD2 matches at 7 bases. The germline CDR1 and CDR2 sequences are SNHLY and FYNNEI. The CDR3 covers 12 residues. CDR3 DNA sequence: TGTGCCGGCAGTCCCGGGACTAACGAGCAGTACTTC. Encoded protein: CAGSPGTNEQYF.

In its sample, this clonotype was seen many times. This rearrangement joins TRBV20-1 to TRBJ2-3; 10 nucleotides line up with TRBD2. Germline CDR1 reads DFQATT; CDR2 reads SNEGSKA (reference sequence). This CDR3 comprises 15 residues. V lost 3 bases and J lost 0; bases outside the gene matches: 3. DNA of the CDR3: TGCAGTGCTAGGTCACTAGCGGGGAGCACAGATACGCAGTATTTT. This sequence encodes CSARSLAGSTDTQYF.

The chain is built from TRBV18 and TRBJ1-2; 7 bases line up with TRBD1. Trimming cost V 3 bases and J 2 bases; bases outside gene matches: 12. CDR1 is KGHSH, CDR2 LQKENI, per germline. The CDR3 is made up of 17 amino acids. The CDR3 here is CASSPTGAQAKNYGYTF. CDR3 sequence (DNA): TGTGCCAGCTCACCTACAGGGGCACAGGCCAAAAACTATGGCTACACCTTC. The full variable domain, rest sourced from reference TRBV18 and TRBJ1-2, is NAGVMQNPRHLVRRRGQEARLRCSPMKGHSHVYWYRQLPEEGLKFMVYLQKENIIDESGMPKERFSAEFPKEGPSILRIQQVVRGDSAAYFCASSPTGAQAKNYGYTFGSGTRLTVV.

This rearrangement joins TRBV6-1 to TRBJ1-4, with 10 nucleotides matching TRBD1. CDR1 is MNHNS and CDR2 is SASEGT in the germline V gene. V shed 6 bases, J shed 0 bases, and the junction held 7 bases outside the gene matches. The CDR3 totals 17 residues. CDR3 DNA sequence: TGTGCCAGCAGGATGACAGGGGGCTTTGCAACTAATGAAAAACTGTTTTTT. It specifies CASRMTGGFATNEKLFF.

This clonotype was seen only a few times. The rearrangement links TRBV19 to TRBJ1-2; D unresolved. The CDR3 loop spans 13 amino acids. The V end lost 5 bases, the J end lost 2 bases, and 9 bases lay between the germline ends. Per germline, CDR1 LNHDA and CDR2 SQIVND (reference sequence). As DNA, the CDR3 is TGTGCCAGTAGTTTTTTACAGAACTATGGCTACACCTTC. Protein sequence: CASSFLQNYGYTF.

This clonotype was recorded at least ten times. The genes are TRBV12-3 or TRBV12-4 and TRBJ1-5; D remains ambiguous. Deletions cut 1 base from V and 4 bases from J, with 8 bases between. This CDR3 region has 14 residues. CDR3 nucleotides: TGTGCCAGCAGTTTAGGGGAGCCAAATCAGCCCCAGCATTTT. Protein product: CASSLGEPNQPQHF.

This clonotype was observed a few times. The chain uses TRBV7-2 and TRBJ2-3; D possibly matches TRBD1 or TRBD2 (5 bases each). Between the trimmed V and J ends, which lost 1 base and 0 bases, there was a span of 17 bases. The CDR3 loop spans 18 amino acids. From germline, CDR1 is SGHTA and CDR2 FQGNSA. The chain's CDR3 is CASSLVLLGVSSTDTQYF. The CDR3 nucleotides read TGTGCCAGCAGCTTAGTGTTACTGGGGGTCTCTAGCACAGATACGCAGTATTTT.

This clonotype was found many times. V and J are TRBV20-1 and TRBJ1-2; perhaps TRBD1 as D (5 bases). Germline loops: CDR1 DFQATT, CDR2 SNEGSKA (reference sequence). Trimming shortened V by 1 base and J by 6 bases, and 12 bases separated the two germline ends. The CDR3 sequence is 13 residues long. The CDR3 protein is CSARAAQGHGYTF. In nucleotides, the CDR3 is TGCAGTGCTAGAGCGGCTCAGGGTCATGGCTACACCTTC.

This clonotype appeared many times. The V gene is TRBV15, the J gene TRBJ2-7; TRBD1 aligns across 10 bases. V trimming: 0 bases; J trimming: 4 bases; junction bases outside the gene matches: 9. CDR3 length equals 17 residues. The germline gives CDR1 LNHNV, CDR2 YYDKDF (reference sequence). The CDR3 bases are TGTGCCACCAGCAGAGATCGAGGGACAGGGGCCGTGTACGAGCAGTACTTC. Protein product: CATSRDRGTGAVYEQYF.

Comment on this clonotype: A much larger clone differs by one base, so this may be a read error. Since the CDR3 does not end with the conserved phenylalanine or tryptophan, this likely comes from a read error. The chain employs TRBV14 and TRBJ2-1; TRBD2 is a possible D gene (6 bases). The CDR3 is 15 residues long. Germline-derived CDR1 and CDR2 are SGHDN and FVKESK. The ends were cut back, 3 bases at V and 3 bases at J, with 12 bases in the middle. CDR3 region: CASSHARRGYNEQFS. Here the CDR3 DNA reads TGTGCCAGCAGCCATGCCAGGAGGGGCTACAATGAGCAGTTCTCC.

This clonotype was seen a handful of times. CDR3 nucleotides: TGTGCCAGCAGTCCGGACTTGGACTACACAGATACGCAGTATTTT. Amino acids: CASSPDLDYTDTQYF. The chain uses TRBV27 and TRBJ2-3; D is perhaps TRBD2 (6 bases). V lost 5 bases and J lost 2, with 14 bases in between. This CDR3 spans 15 amino acids. CDR1 and CDR2 from the germline V gene are MNHEY and SMNVEV (reference sequence).

The chain couples TRBV13 to TRBJ2-1, with TRBD2 identical over 8 bases. The V gene end was trimmed by 0 bases and the J gene end by 8 bases; junction bases not matched to a gene: 6. This CDR3 spans 15 amino acids. The germline gives CDR1 PRHDT, CDR2 FYEKMQ (reference sequence). The CDR3 loop reads CASSLGGGAMDEQFF. As DNA, the CDR3 is TGTGCCAGCAGCTTAGGCGGGGGGGCCATGGATGAGCAGTTCTTC.

This clonotype was counted many times. The CDR3 loop is CATSDNADTQYF. CDR3 sequence (DNA): TGTGCCACCAGTGATAACGCAGATACGCAGTATTTT. The chain has TRBV24-1 and TRBJ2-3; D unclear. V lost 3 bases and J 4 bases, leaving 4 bases between the germline ends. The germline CDR1 and CDR2 sequences are KGHDR and SFDVKD. The CDR3 contains 12 residues.

Written as DNA, the CDR3 is TGTGCCAGCAGCCAAGGTCCGGGACAGGGATACAATGAGCAGTTCTTC. Translating gives CASSQGPGQGYNEQFF. V is TRBV4-2 and J is TRBJ2-1; 9 positions agree with TRBD1. With 1 base clipped from V and 4 bases from J, the junction kept 5 bases outside the gene matches. In germline, CDR1 is LGHNA, CDR2 YNFKEQ. The CDR3 is 16 amino acids.

There are a few counts of this clonotype. CDR3 coding DNA: TGCGCCAGCAGGGCTGGACTAGTGGTATCACAGTATTTT. Its protein product is CASRAGLVVSQYF. This sequence joins TRBV10-2 and TRBJ2-3; TRBD2 matches at 7 bases. The V segment lost 6 bases and the J segment 12 bases; nucleotides outside the gene matches: 12. The CDR3 contains 13 residues. Germline CDR1 and CDR2: WSHSY and SAAADI.

This clonotype was picked up many times. The chain recombines TRBV24-1 with TRBJ1-5; D ambiguous. The CDR3 extends over 17 amino acids. Trimming removed 3 bases from V and 0 bases from J, with 14 bases in between. Germline CDR1 and CDR2: KGHDR and SFDVKD. CDR3 loop: CATSDRADPNSNQPQHF. The CDR3 DNA sequence: TGTGCCACCAGTGATCGGGCAGACCCCAATAGCAATCAGCCCCAGCATTTT.